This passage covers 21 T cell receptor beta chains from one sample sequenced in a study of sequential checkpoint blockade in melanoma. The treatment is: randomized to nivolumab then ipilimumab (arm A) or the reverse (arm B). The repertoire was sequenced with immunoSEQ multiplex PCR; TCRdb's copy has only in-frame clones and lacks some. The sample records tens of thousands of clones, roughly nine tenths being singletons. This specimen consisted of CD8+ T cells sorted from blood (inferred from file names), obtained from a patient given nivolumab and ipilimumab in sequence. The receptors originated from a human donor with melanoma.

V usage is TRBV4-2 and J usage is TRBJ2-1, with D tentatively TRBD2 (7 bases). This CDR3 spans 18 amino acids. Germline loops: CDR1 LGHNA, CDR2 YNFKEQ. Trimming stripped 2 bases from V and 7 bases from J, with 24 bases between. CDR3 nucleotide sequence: TGTGCCAGCAGCCAACAACCCATGGAGGGGGGGGCCGCTAATGAGCAGTTCTTC. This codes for CASSQQPMEGGAANEQFF.

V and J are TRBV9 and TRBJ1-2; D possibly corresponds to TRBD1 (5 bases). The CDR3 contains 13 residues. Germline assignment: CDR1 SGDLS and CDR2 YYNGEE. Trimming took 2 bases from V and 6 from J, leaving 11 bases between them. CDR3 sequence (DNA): TGTGCCAGCAGCGTGGGACTAAGGGATGGCTACACCTTC. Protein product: CASSVGLRDGYTF.

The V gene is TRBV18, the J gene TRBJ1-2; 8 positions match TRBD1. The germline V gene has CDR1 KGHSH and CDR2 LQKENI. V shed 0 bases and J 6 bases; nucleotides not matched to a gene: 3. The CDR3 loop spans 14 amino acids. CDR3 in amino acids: CASSPPTGGDGYTF. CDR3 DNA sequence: TGTGCCAGCTCACCACCCACAGGGGGGGATGGCTACACCTTC.

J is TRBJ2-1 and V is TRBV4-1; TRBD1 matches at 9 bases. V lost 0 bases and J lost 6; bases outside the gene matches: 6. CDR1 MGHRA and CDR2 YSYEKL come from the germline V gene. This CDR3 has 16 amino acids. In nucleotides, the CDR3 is TGCGCCAGCAGCCAAGATCCCGGGACAGGGTCCAATGAGCAGTTCTTC. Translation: CASSQDPGTGSNEQFF.

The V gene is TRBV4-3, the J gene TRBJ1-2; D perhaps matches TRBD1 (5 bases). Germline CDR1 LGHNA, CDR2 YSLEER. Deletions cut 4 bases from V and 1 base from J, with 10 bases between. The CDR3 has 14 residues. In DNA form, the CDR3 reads TGCGCCAGCAGCCCGGACGGGGGTAACTATGGCTACACCTTC. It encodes CASSPDGGNYGYTF.

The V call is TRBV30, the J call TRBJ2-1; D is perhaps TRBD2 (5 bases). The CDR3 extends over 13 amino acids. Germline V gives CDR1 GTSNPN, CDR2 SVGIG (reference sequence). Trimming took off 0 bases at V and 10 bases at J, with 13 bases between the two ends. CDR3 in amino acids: CAWSVLNSGEQFF. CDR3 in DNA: TGTGCCTGGAGTGTACTAAATTCGGGGGAGCAGTTCTTC.

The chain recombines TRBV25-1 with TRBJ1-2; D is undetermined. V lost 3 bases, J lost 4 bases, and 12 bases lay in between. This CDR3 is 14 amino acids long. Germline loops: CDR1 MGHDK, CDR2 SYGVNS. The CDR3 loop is CASSDSNRVYGYTF. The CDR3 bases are TGTGCCAGCAGTGATTCGAATCGGGTCTATGGCTACACCTTC.

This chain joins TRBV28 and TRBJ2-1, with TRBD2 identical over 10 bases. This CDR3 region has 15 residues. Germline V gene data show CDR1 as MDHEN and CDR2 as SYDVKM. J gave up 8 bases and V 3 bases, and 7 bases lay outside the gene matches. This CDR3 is CASSFRRLAGDEQFF. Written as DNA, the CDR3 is TGTGCCAGCAGTTTTCGTCGACTAGCGGGCGATGAGCAGTTCTTC.

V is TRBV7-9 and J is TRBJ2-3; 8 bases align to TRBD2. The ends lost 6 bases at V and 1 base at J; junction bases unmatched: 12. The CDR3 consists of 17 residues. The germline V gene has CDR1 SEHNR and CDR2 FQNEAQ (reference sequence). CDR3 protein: CASRTLIAGSGTDTQYF. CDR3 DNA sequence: TGTGCCAGCAGAACTCTTATAGCGGGATCGGGCACAGATACGCAGTATTTT.

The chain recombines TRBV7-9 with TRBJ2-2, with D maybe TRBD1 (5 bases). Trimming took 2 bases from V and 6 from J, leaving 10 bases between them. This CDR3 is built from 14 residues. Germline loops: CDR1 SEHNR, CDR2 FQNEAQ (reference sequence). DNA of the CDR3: TGTGCCAGCAGCTTAAAGGGGCGGCCCGGGGAGCTGTTTTTT. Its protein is CASSLKGRPGELFF.

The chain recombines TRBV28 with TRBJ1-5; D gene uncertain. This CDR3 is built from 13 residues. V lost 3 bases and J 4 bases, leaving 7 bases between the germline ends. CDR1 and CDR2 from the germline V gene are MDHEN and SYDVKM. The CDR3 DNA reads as TGTGCCAGCAGTTTCAGACTAAATCAGCCCCAGCATTTT. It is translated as CASSFRLNQPQHF.

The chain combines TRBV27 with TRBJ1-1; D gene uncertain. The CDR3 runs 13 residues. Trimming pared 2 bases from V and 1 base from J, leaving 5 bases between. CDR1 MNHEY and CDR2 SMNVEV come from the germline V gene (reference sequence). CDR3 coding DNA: TGTGCCAGCAGTTTACGGGGGAACACTGAAGCTTTCTTT. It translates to CASSLRGNTEAFF.

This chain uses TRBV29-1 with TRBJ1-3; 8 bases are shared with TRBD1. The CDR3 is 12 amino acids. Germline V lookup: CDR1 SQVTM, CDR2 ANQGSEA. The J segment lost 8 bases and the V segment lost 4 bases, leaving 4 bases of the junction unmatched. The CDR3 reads CSVGGQGDTIYF. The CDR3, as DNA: TGCAGCGTTGGCGGACAGGGTGACACCATATATTTT.

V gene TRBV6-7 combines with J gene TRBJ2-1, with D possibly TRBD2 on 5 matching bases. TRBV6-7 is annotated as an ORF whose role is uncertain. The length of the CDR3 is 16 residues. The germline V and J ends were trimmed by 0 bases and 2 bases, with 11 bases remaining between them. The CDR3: CASSYSGPGTYNEQFF. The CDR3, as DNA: TGTGCCAGCAGTTACTCGGGTCCGGGGACCTACAATGAGCAGTTCTTC.

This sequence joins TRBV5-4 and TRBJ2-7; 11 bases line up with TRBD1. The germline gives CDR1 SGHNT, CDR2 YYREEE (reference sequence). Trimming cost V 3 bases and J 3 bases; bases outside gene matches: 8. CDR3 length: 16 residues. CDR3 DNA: TGTGCCAGCAGCTGGGACAGGGGGACGGCCCTCTACGAGCAGTACTTC. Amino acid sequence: CASSWDRGTALYEQYF.

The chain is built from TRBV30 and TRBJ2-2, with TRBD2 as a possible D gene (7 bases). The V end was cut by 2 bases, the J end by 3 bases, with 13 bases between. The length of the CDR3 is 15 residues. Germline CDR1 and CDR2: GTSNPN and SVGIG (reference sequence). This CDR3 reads CAWSRGGAHTGELFF. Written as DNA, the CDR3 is TGTGCCTGGAGTAGGGGGGGGGCCCACACCGGGGAGCTGTTTTTT.

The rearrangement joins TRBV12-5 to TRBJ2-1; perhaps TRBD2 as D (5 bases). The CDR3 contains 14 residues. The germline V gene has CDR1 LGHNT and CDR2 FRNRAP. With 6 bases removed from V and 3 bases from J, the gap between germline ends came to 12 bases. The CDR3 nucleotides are TGTGCTAGTGGGTACGGGGTAATCTACAATGAGCAGTTCTTC. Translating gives CASGYGVIYNEQFF.

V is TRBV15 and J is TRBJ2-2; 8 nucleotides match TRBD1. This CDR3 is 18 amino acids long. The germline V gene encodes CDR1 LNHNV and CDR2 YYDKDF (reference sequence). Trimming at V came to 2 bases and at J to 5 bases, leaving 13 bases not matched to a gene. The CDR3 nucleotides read TGTGCCACCAGCAGACTATCCCTCACCAGGGGGCGTACCGGGGAGCTGTTTTTT. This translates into CATSRLSLTRGRTGELFF.

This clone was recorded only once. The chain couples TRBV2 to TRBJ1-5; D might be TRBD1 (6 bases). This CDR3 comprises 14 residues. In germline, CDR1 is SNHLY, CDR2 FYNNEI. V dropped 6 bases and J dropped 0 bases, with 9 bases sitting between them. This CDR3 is CASRVTGSNQPQHF. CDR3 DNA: TGTGCCAGCAGGGTGACAGGTAGCAATCAGCCCCAGCATTTT.

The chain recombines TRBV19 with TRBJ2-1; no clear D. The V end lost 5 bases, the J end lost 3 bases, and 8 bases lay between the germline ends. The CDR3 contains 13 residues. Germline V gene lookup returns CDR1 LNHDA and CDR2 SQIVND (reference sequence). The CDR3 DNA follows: TGTGCCAGTAGTTTCCAGGTCTACAATGAGCAGTTCTTC. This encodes CASSFQVYNEQFF.

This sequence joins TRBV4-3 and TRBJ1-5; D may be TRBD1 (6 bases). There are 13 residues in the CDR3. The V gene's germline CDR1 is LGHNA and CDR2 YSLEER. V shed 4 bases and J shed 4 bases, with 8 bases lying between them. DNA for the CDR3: TGCGCCAGCAGCCTACAGGGAAATCAGCCCCAGCATTTT. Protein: CASSLQGNQPQHF.